This T cell receptor beta chain emerged from a study of a mutant IDH1 vaccine in newly diagnosed glioma. Background on the study: Vaccination was launched 4-6 weeks after radiotherapy alone, or with temozolomide cycles.

Concerning this clone itself: The antigen is undetermined.

Data came from immunoSEQ multiplex PCR; TCRdb stores just in-frame clones and leaves some out. The sample yields some 11,000 clones, approximately 88% seen once. Study-wide results and caveats: Immune responses arising from the vaccine appeared in 80% to 95% of patients.

Time point noted: week 23, last vaccination. Each dose of the vaccine consisted of 300 ug of mutant IDH1 20-mer peptide, with topical imiquimod. Donors had new IDH1-mutant astrocytomas of WHO grade 3 or 4 (ATRX-lost). The CDR3 runs 13 residues. Germline CDR1 is GTSNPN and CDR2 is SVGIG (reference sequence). The chain employs TRBV30 and TRBJ2-5; D gene unclear. The J call may be faulty, since TRBJ2-7 better matches the DNA end. This clonotype was sampled from a middle-aged woman with glioma. Some clones in this sample may be carry-over from other donors' samples. The sequences come from PBMCs, collected from a glioma patient whose treatment included an IDH1 peptide vaccine. This CDR3 reads CAWSVQKNNEQYF. Here the CDR3 DNA reads TGTGCCTGGAGTGTCCAGAAGAACAACGAGCAGTACTTC.